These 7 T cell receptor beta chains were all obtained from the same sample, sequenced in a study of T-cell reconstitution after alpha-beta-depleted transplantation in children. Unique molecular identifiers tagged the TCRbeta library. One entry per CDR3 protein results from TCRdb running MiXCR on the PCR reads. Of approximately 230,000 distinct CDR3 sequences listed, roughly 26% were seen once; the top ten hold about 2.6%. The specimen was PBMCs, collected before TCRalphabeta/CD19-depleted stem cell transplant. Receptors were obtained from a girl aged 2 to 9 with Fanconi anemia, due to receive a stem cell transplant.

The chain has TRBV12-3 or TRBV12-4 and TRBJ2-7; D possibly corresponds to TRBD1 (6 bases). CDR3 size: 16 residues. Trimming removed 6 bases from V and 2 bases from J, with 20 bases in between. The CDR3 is CASSSLGQLAPYEQYF. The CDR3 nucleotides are TGTGCCAGCAGCTCTCTAGGACAGTTGGCGCCCTACGAGCAGTACTTC.

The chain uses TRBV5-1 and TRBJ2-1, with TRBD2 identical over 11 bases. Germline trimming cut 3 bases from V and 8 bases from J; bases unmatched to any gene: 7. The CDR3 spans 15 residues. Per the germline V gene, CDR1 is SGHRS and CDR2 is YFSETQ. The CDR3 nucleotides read TGCGCCAGCAGCTATCCTAGCGGGGGGCGGGATGAGCAGTTCTTC. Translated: CASSYPSGGRDEQFF. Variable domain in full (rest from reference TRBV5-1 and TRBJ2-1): KAGVTQTPRYLIKTRGQQVTLSCSPISGHRSVSWYQQTPGQGLQFLFEYFSETQRNKGNFPGRFSGRQFSNSRSEMNVSTLELGDSALYLCASSYPSGGRDEQFFGPGTRLTVL.

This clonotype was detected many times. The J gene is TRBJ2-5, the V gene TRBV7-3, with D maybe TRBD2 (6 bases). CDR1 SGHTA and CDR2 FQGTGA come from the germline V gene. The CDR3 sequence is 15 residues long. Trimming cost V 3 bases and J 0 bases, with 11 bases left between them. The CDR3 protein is CASSLLGGHQETQYF. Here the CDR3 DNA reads TGTGCCAGCAGCTTGCTCGGGGGACACCAAGAGACCCAGTACTTC.

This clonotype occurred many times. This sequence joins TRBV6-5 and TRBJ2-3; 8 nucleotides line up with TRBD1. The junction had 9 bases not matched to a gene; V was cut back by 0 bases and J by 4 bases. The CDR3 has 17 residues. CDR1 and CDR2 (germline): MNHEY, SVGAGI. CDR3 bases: TGTGCCAGCAGTTACTCGAGTACAGGGGGTATCCCAGATACGCAGTATTTT. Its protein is CASSYSSTGGIPDTQYF.

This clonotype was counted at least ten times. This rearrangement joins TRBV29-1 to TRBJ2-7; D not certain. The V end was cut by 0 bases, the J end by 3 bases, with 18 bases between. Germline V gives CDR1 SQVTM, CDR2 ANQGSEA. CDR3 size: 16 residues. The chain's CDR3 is CSVEDGQLGGGYEQYF. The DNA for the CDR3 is TGCAGCGTTGAAGATGGCCAGCTTGGTGGTGGCTACGAGCAGTACTTC.

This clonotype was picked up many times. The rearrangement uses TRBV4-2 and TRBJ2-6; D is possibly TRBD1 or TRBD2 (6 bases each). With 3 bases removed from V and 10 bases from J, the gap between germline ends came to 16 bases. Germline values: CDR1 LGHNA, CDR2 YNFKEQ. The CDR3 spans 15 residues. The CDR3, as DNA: TGTGCCAGCAGCCATCGGGACAAGGAGGGAAACGTCCTGACTTTC. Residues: CASSHRDKEGNVLTF.

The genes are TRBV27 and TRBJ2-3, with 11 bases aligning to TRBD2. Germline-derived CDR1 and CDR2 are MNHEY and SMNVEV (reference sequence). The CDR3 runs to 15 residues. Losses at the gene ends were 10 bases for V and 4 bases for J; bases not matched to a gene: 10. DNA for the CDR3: TGTGCCACTGGTATAGCGGGAGGGGTGGCAGATACGCAGTATTTT. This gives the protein CATGIAGGVADTQYF.